This TCR beta chain was sequenced during a study of blood T cell repertoires in COVID-19. Cohort 3 donors counted as recovered after two negative PCRs, clearance, or resolved symptoms. In the source study's methods: How many nucleated cells were present was estimated from reference gene primer amplification. TCRdb keeps only in-frame clones here, not all; method: immunoSEQ multiplex PCR. V and J calls plus clone size are reproduced from that table; the DNA served to infer D and trimming. Here the sample spans just over 350,000 clones, about 90% being singletons. This CDR3 is 14 amino acids long. The V gene's germline CDR1 is ENHRY and CDR2 SYGVKD. Unmatched junction bases numbered 3, after V lost 2 bases and J lost 3 bases.

V is TRBV10-3 and J is TRBJ1-2; TRBD1 matches 7 bases. Input material: PBMCs or T cells enriched from blood (not recorded which). The sequence was obtained from a woman under 40 who had recovered from COVID-19. CDR3 DNA sequence: TGTGCCATCAGTGAGGACAGGGCGGACTATGGCTACACCTTC. As protein: CAISEDRADYGYTF.